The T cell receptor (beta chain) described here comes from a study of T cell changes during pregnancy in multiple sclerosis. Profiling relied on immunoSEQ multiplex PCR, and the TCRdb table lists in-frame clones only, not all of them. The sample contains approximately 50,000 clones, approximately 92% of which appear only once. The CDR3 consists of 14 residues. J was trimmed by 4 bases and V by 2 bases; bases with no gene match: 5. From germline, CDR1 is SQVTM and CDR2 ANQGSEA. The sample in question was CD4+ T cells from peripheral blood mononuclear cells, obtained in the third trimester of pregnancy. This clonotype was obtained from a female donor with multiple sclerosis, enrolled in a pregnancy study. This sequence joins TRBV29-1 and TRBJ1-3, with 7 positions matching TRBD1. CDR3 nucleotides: TGCAGCGTTGAACGCTCGGGACAGGGAAACACCATATATTTT. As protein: CSVERSGQGNTIYF. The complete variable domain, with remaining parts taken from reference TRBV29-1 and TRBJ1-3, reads SAVISQKPSRDICQRGTSLTIQCQVDSQVTMMFWYRQQPGQSLTLIATANQGSEATYESGFVIDKFPISRPNLTFSTLTVSNMSPEDSSIYLCSVERSGQGNTIYFGEGSWLTVV.